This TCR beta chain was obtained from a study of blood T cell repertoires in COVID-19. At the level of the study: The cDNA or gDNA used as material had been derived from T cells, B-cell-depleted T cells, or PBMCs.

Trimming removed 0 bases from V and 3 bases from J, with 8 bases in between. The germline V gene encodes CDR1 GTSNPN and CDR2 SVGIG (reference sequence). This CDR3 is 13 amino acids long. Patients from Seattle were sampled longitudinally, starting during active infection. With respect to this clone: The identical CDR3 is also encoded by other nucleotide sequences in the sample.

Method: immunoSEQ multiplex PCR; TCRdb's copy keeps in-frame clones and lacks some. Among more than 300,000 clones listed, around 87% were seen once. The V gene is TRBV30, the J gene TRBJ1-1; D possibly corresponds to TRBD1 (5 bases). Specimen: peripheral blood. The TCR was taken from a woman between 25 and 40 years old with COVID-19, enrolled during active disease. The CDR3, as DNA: TGTGCCTGGAGTGTACGCAGGGACACTGAAGCTTTCTTT. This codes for CAWSVRRDTEAFF.